This T cell receptor (beta chain) is drawn from a study of cytomegalovirus exposure and HLA in healthy donors. Whole-study results and caveats: Overall, about 160 TCR beta chains were annotated as cytomegalovirus-associated. CMV antigen specificity was confirmed in vitro for a few CMV-associated chains.

The CDR3 is made up of 16 amino acids. Germline V gene data show CDR1 as SGHRS and CDR2 as YFSETQ. The V segment lost 0 bases and the J segment 3 bases; nucleotides outside the gene matches: 4. In regard to this clone: Its antigen is not known.

Donors in the study were healthy people who gave bone marrow. In the PCR, 60 Vbeta and 13 Jbeta primers were used. Sequenced by immunoSEQ multiplex PCR; TCRdb stores in-frame clones only, minus some. The table records about 120,000 clones, approximately 78% of them present only once. The TCR was taken from a woman aged 25 to 39 in good health and CMV-seropositive. Sequencing was carried out using PBMCs. The chain links TRBV5-1 to TRBJ1-5, with TRBD1 matching 9 bases. CDR3 nucleotide sequence: TGCGCCAGCAGCTTGGATGGGACAGGGCTCAATCAGCCCCAGCATTTT. Its translation: CASSLDGTGLNQPQHF. Using reference TRBV5-1 and TRBJ1-5 for the parts outside the CDR3, the full variable domain is KAGVTQTPRYLIKTRGQQVTLSCSPISGHRSVSWYQQTPGQGLQFLFEYFSETQRNKGNFPGRFSGRQFSNSRSEMNVSTLELGDSALYLCASSLDGTGLNQPQHFGDGTRLSIL.